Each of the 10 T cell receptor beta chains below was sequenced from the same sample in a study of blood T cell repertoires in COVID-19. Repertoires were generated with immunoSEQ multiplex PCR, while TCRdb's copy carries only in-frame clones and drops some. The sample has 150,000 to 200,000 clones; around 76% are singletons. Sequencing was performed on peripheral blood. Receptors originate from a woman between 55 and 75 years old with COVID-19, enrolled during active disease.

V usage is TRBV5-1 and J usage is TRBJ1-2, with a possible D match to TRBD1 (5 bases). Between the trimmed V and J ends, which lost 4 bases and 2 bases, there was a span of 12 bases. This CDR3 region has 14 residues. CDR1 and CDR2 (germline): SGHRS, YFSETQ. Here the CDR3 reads CASSDSGSNYGYTF. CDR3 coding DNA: TGCGCCAGCAGCGACTCAGGGTCCAACTATGGCTACACCTTC.

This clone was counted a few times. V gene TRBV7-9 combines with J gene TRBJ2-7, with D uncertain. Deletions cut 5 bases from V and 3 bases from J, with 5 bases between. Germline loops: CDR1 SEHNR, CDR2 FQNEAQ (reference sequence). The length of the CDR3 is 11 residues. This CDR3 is CASSRGYEQYV. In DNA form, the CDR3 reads TGTGCCAGCAGCCGAGGCTACGAGCAGTACGTC.

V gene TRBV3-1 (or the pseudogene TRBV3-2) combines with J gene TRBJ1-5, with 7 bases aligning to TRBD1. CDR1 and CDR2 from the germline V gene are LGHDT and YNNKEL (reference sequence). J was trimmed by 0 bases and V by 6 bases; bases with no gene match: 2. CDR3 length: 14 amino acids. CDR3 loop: CASSRQGSNQPQHF. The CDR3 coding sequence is TGTGCCAGCAGTCGACAGGGTAGCAATCAGCCCCAGCATTTT.

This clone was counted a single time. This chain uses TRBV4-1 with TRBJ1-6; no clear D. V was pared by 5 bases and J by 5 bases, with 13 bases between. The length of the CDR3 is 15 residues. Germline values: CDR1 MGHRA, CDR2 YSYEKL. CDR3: CASSGERINNSPLHF. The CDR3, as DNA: TGCGCCAGCAGCGGAGAGAGGATAAATAATTCACCCCTCCACTTT.

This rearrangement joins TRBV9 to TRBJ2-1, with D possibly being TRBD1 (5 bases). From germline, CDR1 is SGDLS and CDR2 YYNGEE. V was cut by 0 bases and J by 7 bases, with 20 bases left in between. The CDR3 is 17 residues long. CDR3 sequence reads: CASSVDVWMGPRNEQFF. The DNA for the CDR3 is TGTGCCAGCAGCGTAGATGTTTGGATGGGGCCTAGGAATGAGCAGTTCTTC.

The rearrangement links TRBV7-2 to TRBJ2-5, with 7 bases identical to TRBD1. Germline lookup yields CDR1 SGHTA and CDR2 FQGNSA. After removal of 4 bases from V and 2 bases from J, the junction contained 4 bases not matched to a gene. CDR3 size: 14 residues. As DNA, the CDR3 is TGTGCCAGCAGCTCTCGGACAGGACAAGAGACCCAGTACTTC. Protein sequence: CASSSRTGQETQYF.

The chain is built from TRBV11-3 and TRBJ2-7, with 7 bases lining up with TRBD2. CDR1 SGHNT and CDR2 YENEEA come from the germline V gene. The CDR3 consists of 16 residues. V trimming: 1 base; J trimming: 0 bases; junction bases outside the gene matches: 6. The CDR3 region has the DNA TGTGCCAGCAGCTTAGGATTTAGCGGGTTCTCCTACGAGCAGTACTTC. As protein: CASSLGFSGFSYEQYF. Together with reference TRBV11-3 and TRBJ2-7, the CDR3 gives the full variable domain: EAGVVQSPRYKIIEKKQPVAFWCNPISGHNTLYWYLQNLGQGPELLIRYENEEAVDDSQLPKDRFSAERLKGVDSTLKIQPAELGDSAVYLCASSLGFSGFSYEQYFGPGTRLTVT.

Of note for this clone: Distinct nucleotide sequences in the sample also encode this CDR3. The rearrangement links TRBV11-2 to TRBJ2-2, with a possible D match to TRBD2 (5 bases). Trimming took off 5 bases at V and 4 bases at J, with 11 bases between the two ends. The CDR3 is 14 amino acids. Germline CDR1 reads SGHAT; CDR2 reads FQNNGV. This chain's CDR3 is CASSLEGVTGELFF. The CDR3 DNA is TGTGCCAGCAGCCTCGAGGGTGTCACCGGGGAGCTGTTTTTT. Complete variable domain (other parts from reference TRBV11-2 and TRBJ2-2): EAGVAQSPRYKIIEKRQSVAFWCNPISGHATLYWYQQILGQGPKLLIQFQNNGVVDDSQLPKDRFSAERLKGVDSTLKIQPAKLEDSAVYLCASSLEGVTGELFFGEGSRLTVL.

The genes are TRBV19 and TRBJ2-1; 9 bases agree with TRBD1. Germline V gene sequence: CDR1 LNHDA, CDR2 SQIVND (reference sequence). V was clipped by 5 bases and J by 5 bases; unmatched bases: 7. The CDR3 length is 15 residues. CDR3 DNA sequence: TGTGCCAGTAGTTCGGGACAGGGTCGCCACAATGAGCAGTTCTTC. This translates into CASSSGQGRHNEQFF.

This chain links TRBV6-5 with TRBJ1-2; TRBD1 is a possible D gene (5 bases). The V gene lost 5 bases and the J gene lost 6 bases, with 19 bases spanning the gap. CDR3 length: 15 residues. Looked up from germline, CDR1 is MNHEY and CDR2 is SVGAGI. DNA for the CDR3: TGTGCCAGCAGTCCACTCGGGGGAGCGTTTCATGGCTACACCTTC. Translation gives CASSPLGGAFHGYTF.